The clone carrying this TCR beta chain was recorded a few times. The antigen is undetermined. The sample belongs to a study of cytomegalovirus exposure and HLA in healthy donors. For the study at large: Researchers found that less than 90% of 300 to 450 genotyped donors fell within the Caucasian-associated ancestry cluster. General observations from the study: Beyond CMV serostatus, there was no information to go on about immune exposure.

The PCR made use of 60 Vbeta and 13 Jbeta primers. Clones were sequenced by immunoSEQ multiplex PCR, and TCRdb holds only the in-frame ones, with some missing. Among under 150,000 clones, about 10% were seen once, and the ten largest hold roughly 3.1%. These donors counted as nominally healthy when sampled, but unrecorded immune exposures were likely. The CDR3 is made up of 17 amino acids. V shed 0 bases, J shed 2 bases, and the junction held 6 bases outside the gene matches. The germline V gene encodes CDR1 SNHLY and CDR2 FYNNEI. Sequencing was performed on PBMCs. This chain connects TRBV2 to TRBJ2-7, with 11 positions matching TRBD1. This TCR was recovered from a man under 40 in good health and CMV-seronegative. The CDR3, as DNA: TGTGCCAGCAGTGAAGCGCTCCCGGGACAGGGGGCCTACGAGCAGTACTTC. Amino acids: CASSEALPGQGAYEQYF. Full variable domain (remainder filled in from reference TRBV2 and TRBJ2-7): EPEVTQTPSHQVTQMGQEVILRCVPISNHLYFYWYRQILGQKVEFLVSFYNNEISEKSEIFDDQFSVERPDGSNFTLKIRSTKLEDSAMYFCASSEALPGQGAYEQYFGPGTRLTVT.